This TCR beta chain was documented in a study of beta chain features in type 1 diabetes. Study-level information: Age, gender, cell numbers and subset yield matched between patients and controls.

This clone appeared a few times. Its antigen is unidentified. Expressed TCRB transcripts were sequenced after all isolated RNA was converted to cDNA. Assay used: immunoSEQ multiplex PCR; TCRdb lists only in-frame clones, some missing. This sample carries about 340,000 clones, roughly 14% of them seen once, and the ten largest clones take 0.015%. Regarding the study as a whole: When Type 1 diabetes patients were examined, their TCRB CDR3s proved moderately but significantly shorter in all four CD4+ subsets. Type 1 diabetes patients had VDJ junctions that carried fewer insertions and more deletions. Any HLA-type effect on TCRB rearrangement remained unresolved here.

The authors took one heparinised blood draw, averaging approximately 120 mL, from each donor. The receptor was isolated from a woman aged 18-29 years with type 1 diabetes. The sequencing input was naive CD4+ T cells from blood.

CDR3 residues: CSVGGRMTDTQYF. The DNA for the CDR3 is TGCAGCGTTGGCGGGAGGATGACAGATACGCAGTATTTT. The chain combines TRBV29-1 with TRBJ2-3; 8 nucleotides match TRBD2. V lost 4 bases and J lost 3; bases outside the gene matches: 3. CDR1 SQVTM and CDR2 ANQGSEA come from the germline V gene. This CDR3 is 13 amino acids long.